This T cell receptor beta chain is from a study of blood T cells in healthy people across ages. General study findings and limits: The study found TCR beta diversity correlated strongly with naive T cell percentage. PBMCs went unsorted, and a conclusive naive versus antigen-experienced comparison was therefore prevented. More naive CD4+ cells and higher diversity were found in long-lived than in aged donors.

Sample-barcoded 5' priming and a J-beta primer mix drove a second PCR of roughly 7 to 11 cycles. The template-switch adaptor, which had 12 random nucleotides, put a tag on each cDNA molecule. TCRdb re-called the 5' RACE reads with MiXCR, one entry per CDR3 protein. Here the sample spans fewer than 1,000,000 distinct CDR3 sequences, around 42% being singletons. Per the germline V gene, CDR1 is DFQATT and CDR2 is SNEGSKA (reference sequence). The CDR3 loop spans 13 amino acids. V shed 3 bases, J shed 3 bases, and the junction held 1 base outside the gene matches. On this clonotype itself: Its matching antigen is unknown.

The TCR comes from a man in his sixties in good health. The chain employs TRBV20-1 and TRBJ1-5; 8 bases are shared with TRBD1. The specimen was blood. CDR3 amino acids: CSARTGVNQPQHF. DNA for the CDR3: TGCAGTGCTAGGACAGGGGTCAATCAGCCCCAGCATTTT.